The present T cell receptor beta chain was sequenced within a study of neurological immune-mediated disorders. Using its own MiXCR run on the 5' RACE reads, TCRdb lists one record per CDR3 protein. The table has 75,000 to 90,000 distinct CDR3 sequences, approximately 10% seen once; the top ten hold around 2%. In its sample, this clonotype was seen many times. Germline V gene sequence: CDR1 SGHTA, CDR2 FQGTGA. V dropped 2 bases and J dropped 6 bases, with 15 bases sitting between them. The CDR3 spans 15 residues. The unsorted libraries were generated from a total of 2 million PBMCs, which had been stored in RNAlater at -80 C.

The receptor's source is a man aged 35 to 55 in good health. Material: PBMCs. This sequence joins TRBV7-3 and TRBJ2-3; D ambiguous. This CDR3 is CASSLLGSESDTQYF. The DNA of the CDR3 is TGTGCCAGCAGCTTACTCGGTAGTGAATCCGATACGCAGTATTTT.